The sequence of this T cell receptor beta chain was determined in a study of tumor-infiltrating lymphocytes in primary liver carcinoma. The overall study: Subjects presented with primary liver carcinoma managed by surgical resection. Study findings and constraints: In tumor-adjacent and tumor-blood pairs, overlap was lower than in tumor region pairs. Unsorted bulk sampling ruled out any CD4+ versus CD8+ repertoire comparison.

This CDR3 has 14 amino acids. The researchers produced TCR beta cDNA from approximately 0.45 ug total RNA with a constant-region primer. Library construction for TCR beta comprised three nested multiplex PCR rounds performed with slightly modified ARM-PCR. Each of the first two PCR rounds ran roughly 9 cycles with TRBV1-TRBV30 forward and C-beta reverse primers. TCRdb re-called the multiplex PCR reads with MiXCR, one entry per CDR3 protein. The sample has 300,000 to 350,000 distinct CDR3 sequences, approximately 64% seen once. Regarding this clonotype: Its matching antigen is unknown. The junction differs from germline at one of its ends, possibly a read error.

For blood RNA, unsorted whole blood served as the source, and germline DNA was extracted too. A sample of roughly 4 milliliters of peripheral blood was taken before surgery. V usage is TRBV12-3 or TRBV12-4 and J usage is TRBJ1-2; no reliable D call. This receptor was taken from a man aged 35-49 years with primary liver carcinoma and hepatitis B virus infection. Sequenced sample: peripheral blood. The CDR3 is CTSSVFLQDYGYTF. Written as DNA, the CDR3 is TGTACCAGCAGTGTTTTCCTCCAGGACTATGGCTACACCTTC.